These 21 T cell receptor beta chains originate from one sample sequenced in a study of tumor-infiltrating lymphocytes in oesophageal squamous cell carcinoma. MiXCR was run by TCRdb on the PCR reads, yielding one entry per CDR3 protein. The sample has about 10,000 distinct CDR3 sequences, around 60% seen once. Sequencing input: esophageal tumor tissue. These receptor sequences come from a female donor with esophageal squamous cell carcinoma.

V and J are TRBV5-1 and TRBJ1-2; D remains ambiguous. The CDR3 runs 13 residues. Germline V gene lookup returns CDR1 SGHRS and CDR2 YFSETQ. The V end lost 4 bases, the J end lost 8 bases, and 15 bases lay between the germline ends. CDR3: CASSPPEAGGYTF. The DNA for the CDR3 is TGCGCCAGCAGCCCCCCGGAGGCGGGCGGCTACACCTTC.

The chain couples TRBV7-6 to TRBJ2-1, with D uncertain. This CDR3 is built from 11 residues. V lost 3 bases and J lost 7, with 4 bases in between. CDR1 is SGHVS, CDR2 FNYEAQ, per germline. Here the CDR3 DNA reads TGTGCCAGCAGCTTCGGAAATGAGCAGTTCTTC. Translation gives CASSFGNEQFF.

This clonotype turned up a few times. The genes are TRBV7-8 and TRBJ2-4; D could derive from TRBD1 or TRBD2 (5 bases each). Between the trimmed V and J ends, which lost 1 base and 7 bases, there was a span of 20 bases. The length of the CDR3 is 17 residues. The germline V gene encodes CDR1 SGHVS and CDR2 FQNEAQ. CDR3 in amino acids: CASSLVPSGTARNIQYF. The CDR3 coding sequence is TGTGCCAGCAGCTTAGTTCCCTCCGGGACCGCGAGGAACATTCAGTACTTC.

V gene TRBV12-3 or TRBV12-4 combines with J gene TRBJ2-5; no firm D call. The CDR3 runs 14 residues. V gave up 5 bases and J gave up 1 base, with 11 bases separating them. The CDR3 bases are TGTGCCAGCAGTGCCACAATCACCCAAGAGACCCAGTACTTC. Amino acid sequence: CASSATITQETQYF.

This clonotype was detected once. The chain couples TRBV5-1 to TRBJ2-1; tentatively, D is TRBD1 or TRBD2 (6 bases each). V dropped 1 base and J dropped 6 bases, with 20 bases sitting between them. This CDR3 has 17 amino acids. Germline CDR1 is SGHRS and CDR2 is YFSETQ. CDR3 nucleotide sequence: TGCGCCAGCAGCTTGTTGGGCCAGGGGACTCTCCCCAATGAGCAGTTCTTC. This encodes CASSLLGQGTLPNEQFF.

The gene calls are TRBV9 and TRBJ1-6; unclear D gene. CDR3 length: 14 residues. The germline V gene has CDR1 SGDLS and CDR2 YYNGEE. Trimming stripped 1 base from V and 7 bases from J, with 9 bases between. The CDR3 loop reads CASSVNRNNSPLHF. Here the CDR3 DNA reads TGTGCCAGCAGCGTAAATAGAAACAATTCACCCCTCCACTTT.

On this clonotype: The conserved closing phenylalanine or tryptophan is absent in this CDR3, likely reflecting a read error. This CDR3 is CASSPGGGYEQYL. For the CDR3, the DNA is TGTGCCAGCAGCCCCGGTGGGGGATACGAGCAGTACCTA. The chain employs TRBV7-6 and TRBJ2-1; D could derive from TRBD1 or TRBD2 (5 bases each). Judging by the DNA end, TRBJ2-7 fits better; the J call may be wrong. Germline V gene data show CDR1 as SGHVS and CDR2 as FNYEAQ. The CDR3 covers 13 residues.

The chain links TRBV18 to TRBJ2-3; TRBD2 might be the D (6 bases). V lost 0 bases and J 1 base, leaving 8 bases between the germline ends. The CDR3 is 15 amino acids. CDR1 is KGHSH, CDR2 LQKENI, per germline. The CDR3 DNA follows: TGTGCCAGCTCACCACCTTTAGCGGGCACAGATACGCAGTATTTT. Its translation: CASSPPLAGTDTQYF.

This chain uses TRBV6-6 with TRBJ2-5; TRBD1 might be the D (5 bases). In germline, CDR1 is MNHNY, CDR2 SVGAGI (reference sequence). The V and J ends lost 2 bases and 3 bases respectively, with 7 bases between them. This CDR3 has 13 amino acids. For the CDR3, the DNA is TGTGCCAGCAGTTACCGGACAAAAGAGACCCAGTACTTC. Protein: CASSYRTKETQYF.

This clonotype was recorded a few times. The CDR3 region is CASSLPRVVGGNEQYF. The DNA of the CDR3 is TGTGCCAGCAGCTTACCGCGAGTGGTGGGGGGGAATGAGCAGTACTTC. The chain uses TRBV7-2 and TRBJ2-7; 7 positions match TRBD2. V shed 2 bases and J 7 bases; nucleotides not matched to a gene: 14. The length of the CDR3 is 16 residues. Germline lookup yields CDR1 SGHTA and CDR2 FQGNSA.

In the case of this clonotype: This CDR3 fails to terminate in the conserved phenylalanine or tryptophan, so it likely reflects a read error. It is unclear where the CDR3 begins or ends on the DNA, so no DNA is shown, and the CDR3 is as TCRdb lists it. The chain's CDR3 is CASSTRLAGFWSSSSVR. The chain has TRBV7-2 and TRBJ2-3; the table's TRBD2 call for D was not verified on the DNA. Per germline, CDR1 SGHTA and CDR2 FQGNSA. The CDR3 spans 17 amino acids, including both terminal residues.

In this sample, this clonotype turned up once. This chain joins TRBV7-2 and TRBJ2-1, with a possible D match to TRBD2 (5 bases). V gave up 5 bases and J gave up 5 bases, with 13 bases separating them. CDR1 is SGHTA, CDR2 FQGNSA, per germline. This CDR3 region has 14 residues. This CDR3 reads CASSPRLGDNEQFF. CDR3 in DNA: TGTGCCAGCAGCCCCCGTTTGGGAGACAATGAGCAGTTCTTC.

Only one count was recorded for this clonotype. This sequence joins TRBV11-1 and TRBJ1-1; D call uncertain. V gave up 2 bases and J gave up 1 base, with 5 bases separating them. Looked up from germline, CDR1 is SGHAT and CDR2 is FQDESV (reference sequence). The CDR3 is made up of 13 amino acids. The CDR3 nucleotides read TGTGCCAGCAGCTTAAGTCAGAACACTGAAGCTTTCTTT. Its translation: CASSLSQNTEAFF.

V usage is TRBV12-3 or TRBV12-4 and J usage is TRBJ2-3; no reliable D call. The J call may be incorrect, as the DNA end agrees better with TRBJ2-1. The CDR3 is 13 residues long. The CDR3 loop is CASSLRAVNEQFF. As DNA, the CDR3 is TGTGCCAGCAGTTTAAGGGCAGTCAATGAGCAGTTCTTC.

The V gene is TRBV7-2, the J gene TRBJ2-7; D is undetermined. The J call may be wrong; the DNA end is better matched by TRBJ2-5. From germline, CDR1 is SGHTA and CDR2 FQGNSA. The CDR3 totals 15 residues. CDR3 DNA: TGTGCCAGCAGCCCTGCATGGGCCCGCCAAGAGACCCAGTACTTC. Amino acids: CASSPAWARQETQYF.

The gene calls are TRBV7-9 and TRBJ2-5, with D perhaps matching TRBD2 (6 bases). CDR3 length equals 15 residues. Germline lookup yields CDR1 SEHNR and CDR2 FQNEAQ (reference sequence). Trimming pared 0 bases from V and 7 bases from J, leaving 15 bases between. The CDR3 region has the DNA TGTGCCAGCAGCTTAGCGGGCGGGCTGCGGGGGACCCAGTACTTC. Translated, it gives CASSLAGGLRGTQYF.

The CDR3 protein is CASSLAPGLAGGASTDTQYF. CDR3 DNA: TGTGCCAGCAGCTTAGCCCCCGGACTAGCGGGAGGTGCTAGCACAGATACGCAGTATTTT. The chain has TRBV7-2 and TRBJ2-3, with 14 bases lining up with TRBD2. The J segment lost 0 bases and the V segment lost 0 bases, leaving 8 bases of the junction unmatched. The CDR3 runs 20 residues. In germline, CDR1 is SGHTA, CDR2 FQGNSA.

The chain joins TRBV6-6 to TRBJ1-1; TRBD1 matches at 7 bases. The V segment lost 8 bases and the J segment 4 bases; nucleotides outside the gene matches: 10. Germline lookup yields CDR1 MNHNY and CDR2 SVGAGI (reference sequence). CDR3 length: 14 residues. The DNA of the CDR3 is TGTGCCAGCGTACAGGGGAATGGTGGCACTGAAGCTTTCTTT. Amino acid sequence: CASVQGNGGTEAFF.

This chain joins TRBV12-3 or TRBV12-4 and TRBJ2-1, with TRBD2 matching over 9 bases. This CDR3 has 13 amino acids. The trim removed 7 bases at V and 7 bases at J, leaving 5 bases unmatched. The CDR3 DNA reads TGTGCCAGCAACCAGCGGGAGGCTAATGAGCAGTTCTTC. This sequence encodes CASNQREANEQFF.

The chain joins TRBV11-2 to TRBJ2-3, with TRBD2 matching over 11 bases. Germline CDR1 SGHAT, CDR2 FQNNGV. The CDR3 covers 16 residues. Trimming at V came to 5 bases and at J to 0 bases, leaving 4 bases not matched to a gene. This CDR3 reads CASSHIAGGSTDTQYF. The CDR3 DNA is TGTGCCAGCAGCCACATAGCGGGAGGGAGCACAGATACGCAGTATTTT. Drawing the rest from reference TRBV11-2 and TRBJ2-3, the complete variable domain is EAGVAQSPRYKIIEKRQSVAFWCNPISGHATLYWYQQILGQGPKLLIQFQNNGVVDDSQLPKDRFSAERLKGVDSTLKIQPAKLEDSAVYLCASSHIAGGSTDTQYFGPGTRLTVL.

J is TRBJ2-6 and V is TRBV7-2; D is perhaps TRBD2 (7 bases). The J call is uncertain, as TRBJ2-7 better fits the DNA end. Germline V gene sequence: CDR1 SGHTA, CDR2 FQGNSA. The CDR3 runs 13 residues. The CDR3 here is CASSIGGGDEQYF. The CDR3 nucleotides are TGTGCCAGCAGCATAGGGGGGGGGGACGAGCAGTACTTC.